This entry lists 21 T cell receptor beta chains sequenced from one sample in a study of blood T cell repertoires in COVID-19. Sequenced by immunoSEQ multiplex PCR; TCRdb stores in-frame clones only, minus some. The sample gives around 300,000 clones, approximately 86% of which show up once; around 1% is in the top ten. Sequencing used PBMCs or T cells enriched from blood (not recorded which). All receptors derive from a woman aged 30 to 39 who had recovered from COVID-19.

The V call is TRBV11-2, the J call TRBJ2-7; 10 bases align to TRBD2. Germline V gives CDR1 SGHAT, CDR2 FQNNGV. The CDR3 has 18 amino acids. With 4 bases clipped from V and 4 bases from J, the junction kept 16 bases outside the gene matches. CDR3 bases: TGTGCCAGCAGCTCTCCTATTGGGGTTGGGACTAGCGCTTACGAGCAGTACTTC. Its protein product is CASSSPIGVGTSAYEQYF.

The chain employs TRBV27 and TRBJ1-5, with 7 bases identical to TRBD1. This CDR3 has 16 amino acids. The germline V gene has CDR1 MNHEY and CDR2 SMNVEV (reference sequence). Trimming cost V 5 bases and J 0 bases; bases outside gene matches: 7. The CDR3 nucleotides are TGTGCCAGCAGTCAAGACAGGGTGGGTAGCAATCAGCCCCAGCATTTT. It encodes CASSQDRVGSNQPQHF.

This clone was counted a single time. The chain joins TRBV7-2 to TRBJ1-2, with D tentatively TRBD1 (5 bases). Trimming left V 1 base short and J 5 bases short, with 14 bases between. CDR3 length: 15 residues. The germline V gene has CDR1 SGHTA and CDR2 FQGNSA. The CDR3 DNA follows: TGTGCCAGCAGCTTAGTGCAGGGTGTGAATTATGGCTACACCTTC. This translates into CASSLVQGVNYGYTF.

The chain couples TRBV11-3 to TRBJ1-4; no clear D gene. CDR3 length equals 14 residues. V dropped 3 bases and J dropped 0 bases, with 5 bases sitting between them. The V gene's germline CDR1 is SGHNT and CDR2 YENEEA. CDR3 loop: CASSLRSTNEKLFF. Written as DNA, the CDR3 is TGTGCCAGCAGCTTGAGATCAACTAATGAAAAACTGTTTTTT.

The CDR3 is CASSSSFSGGAQETQYF. CDR3 DNA sequence: TGTGCCAGCAGCTCGTCCTTTAGCGGGGGGGCGCAAGAGACCCAGTACTTC. V usage is TRBV7-2 and J usage is TRBJ2-5, with 11 bases identical to TRBD2. The CDR3 is 17 amino acids. V shed 4 bases and J 2 bases; nucleotides not matched to a gene: 9. CDR1 and CDR2 from the germline V gene are SGHTA and FQGNSA.

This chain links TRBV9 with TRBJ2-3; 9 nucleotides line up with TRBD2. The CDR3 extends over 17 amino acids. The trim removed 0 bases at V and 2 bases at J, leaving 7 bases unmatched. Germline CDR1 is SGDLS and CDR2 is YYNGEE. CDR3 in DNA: TGTGCCAGCAGCGTAGAGGGTAGCGGGGGATTCACAGATACGCAGTATTTT. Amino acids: CASSVEGSGGFTDTQYF.

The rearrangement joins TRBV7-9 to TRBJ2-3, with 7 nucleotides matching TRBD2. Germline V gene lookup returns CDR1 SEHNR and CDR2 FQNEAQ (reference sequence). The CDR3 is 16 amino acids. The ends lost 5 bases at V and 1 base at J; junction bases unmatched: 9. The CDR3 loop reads CASSKERGWGTDTQYF. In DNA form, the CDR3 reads TGTGCCAGCAGCAAGGAGCGGGGCTGGGGCACAGATACGCAGTATTTT.

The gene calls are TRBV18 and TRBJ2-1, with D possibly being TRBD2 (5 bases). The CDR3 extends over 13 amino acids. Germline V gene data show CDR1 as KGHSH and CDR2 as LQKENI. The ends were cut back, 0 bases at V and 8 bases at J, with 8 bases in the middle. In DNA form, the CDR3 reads TGTGCCAGCTCACCACCGGGGAGCGATGAGCAGTTCTTC. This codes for CASSPPGSDEQFF.

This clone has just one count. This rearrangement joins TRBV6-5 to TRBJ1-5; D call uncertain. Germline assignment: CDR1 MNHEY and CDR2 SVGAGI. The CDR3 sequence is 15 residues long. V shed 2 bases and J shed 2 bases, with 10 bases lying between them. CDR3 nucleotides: TGTGCCAGCAGTTACCGAGTGGTTCGCAATCAGCCCCAGCATTTT. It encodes CASSYRVVRNQPQHF.

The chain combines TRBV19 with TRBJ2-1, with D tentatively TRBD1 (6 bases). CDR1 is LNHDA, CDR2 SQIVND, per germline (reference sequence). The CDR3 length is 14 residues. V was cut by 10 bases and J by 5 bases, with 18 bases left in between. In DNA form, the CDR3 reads TGTGCCACAAGGGGGTGGGATATGCACAATGAGCAGTTCTTC. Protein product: CATRGWDMHNEQFF. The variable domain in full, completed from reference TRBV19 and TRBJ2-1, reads DGGITQSPKYLFRKEGQNVTLSCEQNLNHDAMYWYRQDPGQGLRLIYYSQIVNDFQKGDIAEGYSVSREKKESFPLTVTSAQKNPTAFYLCATRGWDMHNEQFFGPGTRLTVL.

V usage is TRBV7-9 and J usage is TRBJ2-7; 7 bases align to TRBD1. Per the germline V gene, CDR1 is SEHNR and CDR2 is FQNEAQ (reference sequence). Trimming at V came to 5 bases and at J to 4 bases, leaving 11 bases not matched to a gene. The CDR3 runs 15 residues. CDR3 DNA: TGTGCCAGCAGCCAAACTTGGACAGGCGTGTACGAGCAGTACTTC. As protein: CASSQTWTGVYEQYF.

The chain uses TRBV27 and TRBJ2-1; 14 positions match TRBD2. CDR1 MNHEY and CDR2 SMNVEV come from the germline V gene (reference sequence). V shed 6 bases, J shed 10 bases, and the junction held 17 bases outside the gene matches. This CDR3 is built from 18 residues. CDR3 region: CASSSLQRTSGRPGEQFF. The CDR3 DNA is TGTGCCAGCAGCTCACTCCAAAGGACTAGCGGGAGGCCCGGGGAGCAGTTCTTC.

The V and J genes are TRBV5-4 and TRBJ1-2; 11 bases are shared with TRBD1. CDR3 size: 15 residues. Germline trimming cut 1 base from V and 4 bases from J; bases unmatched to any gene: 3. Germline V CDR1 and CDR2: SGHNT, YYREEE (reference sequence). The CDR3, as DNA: TGTGCCAGCAGCTTGAGGACAGGGGGCCTCTATGGCTACACCTTC. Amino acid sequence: CASSLRTGGLYGYTF.

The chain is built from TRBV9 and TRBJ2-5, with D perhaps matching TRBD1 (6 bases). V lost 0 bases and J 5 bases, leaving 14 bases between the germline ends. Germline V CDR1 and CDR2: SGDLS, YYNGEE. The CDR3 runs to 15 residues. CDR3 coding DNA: TGTGCCAGCAGCGTAGCAGTGGACAGAGGGGAGACCCAGTACTTC. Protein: CASSVAVDRGETQYF.

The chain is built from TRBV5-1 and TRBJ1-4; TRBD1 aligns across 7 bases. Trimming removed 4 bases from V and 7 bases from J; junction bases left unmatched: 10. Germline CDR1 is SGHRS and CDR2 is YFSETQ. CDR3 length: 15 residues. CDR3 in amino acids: CASSPIPGGSEKLFF. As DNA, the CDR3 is TGCGCCAGCAGCCCGATACCAGGGGGGAGTGAAAAACTGTTTTTT.

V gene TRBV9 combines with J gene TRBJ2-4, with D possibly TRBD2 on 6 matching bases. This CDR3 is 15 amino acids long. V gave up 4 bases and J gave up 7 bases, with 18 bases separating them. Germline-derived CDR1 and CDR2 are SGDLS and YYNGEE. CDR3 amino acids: CASSRTPRERNIQYF. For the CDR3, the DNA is TGTGCCAGCAGCCGAACTCCCCGGGAGAGGAACATTCAGTACTTC.

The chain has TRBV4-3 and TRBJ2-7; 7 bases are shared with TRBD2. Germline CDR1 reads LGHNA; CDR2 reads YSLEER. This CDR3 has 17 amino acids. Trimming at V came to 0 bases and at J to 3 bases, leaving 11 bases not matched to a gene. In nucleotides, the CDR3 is TGCGCCAGCAGCCAAGACATTCAGGCGGGGGATCTCTACGAGCAGTACTTC. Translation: CASSQDIQAGDLYEQYF.

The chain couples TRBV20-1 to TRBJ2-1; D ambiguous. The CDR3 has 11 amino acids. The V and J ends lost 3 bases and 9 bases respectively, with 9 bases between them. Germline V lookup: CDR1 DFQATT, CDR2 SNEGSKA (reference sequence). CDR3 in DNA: TGCAGTGCTAGTAGTGTCGGTGAGCAGTTCTTC. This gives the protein CSASSVGEQFF.

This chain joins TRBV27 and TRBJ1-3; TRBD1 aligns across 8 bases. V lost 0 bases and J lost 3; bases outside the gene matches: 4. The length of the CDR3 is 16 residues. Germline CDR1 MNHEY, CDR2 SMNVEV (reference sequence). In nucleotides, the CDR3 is TGTGCCAGCAGTTTATCCGGCAGGGGGCTTGGAAACACCATATATTTT. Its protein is CASSLSGRGLGNTIYF.

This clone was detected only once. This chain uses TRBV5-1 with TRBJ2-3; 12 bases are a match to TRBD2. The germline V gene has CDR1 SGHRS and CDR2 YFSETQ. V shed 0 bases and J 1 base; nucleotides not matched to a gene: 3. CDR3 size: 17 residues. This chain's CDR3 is CASSLGLAGAGTDTQYF. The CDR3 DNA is TGCGCCAGCAGCTTGGGACTAGCGGGAGCAGGCACAGATACGCAGTATTTT. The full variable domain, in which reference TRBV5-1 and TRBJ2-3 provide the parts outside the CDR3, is KAGVTQTPRYLIKTRGQQVTLSCSPISGHRSVSWYQQTPGQGLQFLFEYFSETQRNKGNFPGRFSGRQFSNSRSEMNVSTLELGDSALYLCASSLGLAGAGTDTQYFGPGTRLTVL.

CDR3 sequence (DNA): TGTGCCTGGAGTGGGCAGGGCTACACCTTC. Translated: CAWSGQGYTF. The V gene is TRBV30, the J gene TRBJ1-2; no reliable D call. V lost 1 base to trimming and J lost 8 bases, with 5 bases between them. This CDR3 has 10 amino acids. Per germline, CDR1 GTSNPN and CDR2 SVGIG (reference sequence).